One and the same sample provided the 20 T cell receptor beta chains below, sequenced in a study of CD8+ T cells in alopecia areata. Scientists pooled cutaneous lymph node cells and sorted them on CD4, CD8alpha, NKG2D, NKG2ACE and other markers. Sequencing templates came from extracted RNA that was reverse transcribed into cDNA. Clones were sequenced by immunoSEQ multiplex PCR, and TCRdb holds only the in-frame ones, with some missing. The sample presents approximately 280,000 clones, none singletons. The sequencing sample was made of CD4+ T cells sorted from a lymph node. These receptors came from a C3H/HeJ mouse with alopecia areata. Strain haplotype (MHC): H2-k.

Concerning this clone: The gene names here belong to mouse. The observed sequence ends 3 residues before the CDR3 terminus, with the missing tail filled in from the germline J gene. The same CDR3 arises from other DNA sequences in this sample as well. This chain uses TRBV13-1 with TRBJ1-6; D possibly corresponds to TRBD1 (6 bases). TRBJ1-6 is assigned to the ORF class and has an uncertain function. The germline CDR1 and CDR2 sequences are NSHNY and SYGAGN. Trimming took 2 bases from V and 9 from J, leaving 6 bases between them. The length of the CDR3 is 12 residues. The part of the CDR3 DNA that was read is TGTGCCAGCAGTGAAGGGGGTTCGCCC. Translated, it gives CASSEGGSP. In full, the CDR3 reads CASSEGGSPLYF.

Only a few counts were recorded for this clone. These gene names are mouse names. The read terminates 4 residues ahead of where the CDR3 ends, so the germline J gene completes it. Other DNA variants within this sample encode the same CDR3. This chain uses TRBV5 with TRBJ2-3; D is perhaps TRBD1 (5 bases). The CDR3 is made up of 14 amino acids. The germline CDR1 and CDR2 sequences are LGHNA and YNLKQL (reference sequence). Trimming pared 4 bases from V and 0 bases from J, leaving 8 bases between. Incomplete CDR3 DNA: TGTGCCAGCAGCCCCGACAGTAGTGCAGAA. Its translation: CASSPDSSAE. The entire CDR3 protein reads CASSPDSSAETLYF.

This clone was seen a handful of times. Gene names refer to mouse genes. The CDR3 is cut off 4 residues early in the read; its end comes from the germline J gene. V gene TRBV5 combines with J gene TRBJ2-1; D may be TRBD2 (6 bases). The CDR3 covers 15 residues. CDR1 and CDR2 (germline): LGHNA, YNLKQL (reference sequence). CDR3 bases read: TGTGCCAGCAGCCAAGGCGGGACTTTTTCGGCT. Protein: CASSQGGTFSA. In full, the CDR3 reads CASSQGGTFSAEQFF.

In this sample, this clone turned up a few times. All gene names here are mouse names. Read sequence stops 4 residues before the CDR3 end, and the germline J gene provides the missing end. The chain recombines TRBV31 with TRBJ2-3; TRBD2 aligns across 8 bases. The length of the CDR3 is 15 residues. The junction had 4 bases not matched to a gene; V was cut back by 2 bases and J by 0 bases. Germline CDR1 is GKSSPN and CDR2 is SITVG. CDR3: CAWSNLGGSAETLYF. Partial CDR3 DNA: TGTGCCTGGAGTAACCTGGGGGGAAGTGCAGAA.

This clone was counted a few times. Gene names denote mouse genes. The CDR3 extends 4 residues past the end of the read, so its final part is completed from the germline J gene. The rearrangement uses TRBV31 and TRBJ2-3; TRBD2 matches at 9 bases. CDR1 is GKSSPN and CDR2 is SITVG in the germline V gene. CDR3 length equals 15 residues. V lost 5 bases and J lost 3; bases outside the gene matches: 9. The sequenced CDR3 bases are TGTGCCTGGTTTTTTGGGGGGGCGCGGGCAGAA. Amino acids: CAWFFGGARAE. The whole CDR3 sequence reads CAWFFGGARAETLYF.

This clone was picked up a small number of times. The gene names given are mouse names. This chain's CDR3 is CTCSADRAQNTLYF. Partial CDR3 DNA: TGCACCTGCAGTGCAGACAGGGCTCAAAAC. This chain uses TRBV1 with TRBJ2-4, with D possibly matching TRBD1 (5 bases). The CDR3 extends 4 residues past the end of the read, so its final part is completed from the germline J gene. CDR3 size: 14 residues. Germline V gene lookup returns CDR1 NSQYPW and CDR2 LRSPGD (reference sequence). Deletions cut 0 bases from V and 2 bases from J, with 6 bases between.

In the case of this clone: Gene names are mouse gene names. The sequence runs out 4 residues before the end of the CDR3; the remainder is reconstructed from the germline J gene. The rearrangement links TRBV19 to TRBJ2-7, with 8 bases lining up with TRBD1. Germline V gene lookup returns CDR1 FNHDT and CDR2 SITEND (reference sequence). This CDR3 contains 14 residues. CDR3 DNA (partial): TGTGCCAGCAGTATCAGACGACAGGGGTAT. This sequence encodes CASSIRRQGY. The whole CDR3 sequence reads CASSIRRQGYEQYF.

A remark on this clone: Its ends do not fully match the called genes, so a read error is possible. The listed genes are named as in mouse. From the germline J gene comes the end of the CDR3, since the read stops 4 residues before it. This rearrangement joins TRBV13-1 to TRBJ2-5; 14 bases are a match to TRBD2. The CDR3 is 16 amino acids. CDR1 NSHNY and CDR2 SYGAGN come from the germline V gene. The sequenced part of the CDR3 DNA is TGTGCCAGCCGTGACCGGGACTGGGGGGGCCCAGAC. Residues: CASRDRDWGGPD. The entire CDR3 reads CASRDRDWGGPDTQYF.

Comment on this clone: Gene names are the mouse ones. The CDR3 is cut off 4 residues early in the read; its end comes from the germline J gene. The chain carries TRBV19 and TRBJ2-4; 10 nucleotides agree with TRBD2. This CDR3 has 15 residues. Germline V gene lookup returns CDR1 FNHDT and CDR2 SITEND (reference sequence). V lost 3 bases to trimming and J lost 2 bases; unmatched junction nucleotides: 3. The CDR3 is CASSTTGGSQNTLYF. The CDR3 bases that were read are TGTGCCAGCAGTACGACTGGGGGGTCTCAAAAC. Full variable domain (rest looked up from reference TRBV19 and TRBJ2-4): GGIITQTPKFLIGQEGQKLTLKCQQNFNHDTMYWYRQDSGKGLRLIYYSITENDLQKGDLSEGYDASREKKSSFSLTVTSAQKNEMAVFLCASSTTGGSQNTLYFGAGTRLSVL.

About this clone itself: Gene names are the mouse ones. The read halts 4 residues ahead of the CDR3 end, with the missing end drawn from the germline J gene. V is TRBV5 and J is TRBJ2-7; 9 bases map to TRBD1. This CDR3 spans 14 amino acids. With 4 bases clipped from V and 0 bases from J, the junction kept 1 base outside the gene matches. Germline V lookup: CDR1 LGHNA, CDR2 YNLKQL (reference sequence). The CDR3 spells CASSRTGVSYEQYF. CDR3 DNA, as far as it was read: TGTGCCAGCAGCCGGACAGGGGTCTCCTAT.

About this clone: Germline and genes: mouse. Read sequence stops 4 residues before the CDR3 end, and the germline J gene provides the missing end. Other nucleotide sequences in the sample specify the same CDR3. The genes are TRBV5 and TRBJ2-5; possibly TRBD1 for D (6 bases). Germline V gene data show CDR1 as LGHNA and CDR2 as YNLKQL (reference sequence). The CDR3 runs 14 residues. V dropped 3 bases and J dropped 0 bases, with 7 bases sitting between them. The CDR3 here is CASSQDRNQDTQYF. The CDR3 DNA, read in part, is TGTGCCAGCAGCCAGGACAGAAACCAAGAC.

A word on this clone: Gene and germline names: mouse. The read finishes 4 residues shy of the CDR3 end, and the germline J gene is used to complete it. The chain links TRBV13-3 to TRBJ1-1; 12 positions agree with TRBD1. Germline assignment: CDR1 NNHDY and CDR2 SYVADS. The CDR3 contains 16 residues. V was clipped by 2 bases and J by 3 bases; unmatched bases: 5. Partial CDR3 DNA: TGTGCCAGCAGTGAAGAGGGACAGGGGGCGGACACA. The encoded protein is CASSEEGQGADT. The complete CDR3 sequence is CASSEEGQGADTEVFF.

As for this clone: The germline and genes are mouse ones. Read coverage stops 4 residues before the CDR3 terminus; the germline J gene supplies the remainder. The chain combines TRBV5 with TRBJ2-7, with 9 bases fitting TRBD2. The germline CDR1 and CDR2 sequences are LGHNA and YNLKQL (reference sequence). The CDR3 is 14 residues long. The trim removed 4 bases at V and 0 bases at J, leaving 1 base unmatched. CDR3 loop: CASSPLGGSYEQYF. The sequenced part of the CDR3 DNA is TGTGCCAGCAGCCCACTGGGGGGCTCCTAT.

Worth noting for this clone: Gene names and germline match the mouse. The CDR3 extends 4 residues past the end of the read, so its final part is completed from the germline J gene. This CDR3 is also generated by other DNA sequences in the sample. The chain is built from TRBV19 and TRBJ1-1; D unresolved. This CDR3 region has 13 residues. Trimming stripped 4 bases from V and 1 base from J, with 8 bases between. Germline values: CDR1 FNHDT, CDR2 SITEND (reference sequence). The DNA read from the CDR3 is TGTGCCAGCAGTCCCGACATAAACACA. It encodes CASSPDINT. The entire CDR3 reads CASSPDINTEVFF.

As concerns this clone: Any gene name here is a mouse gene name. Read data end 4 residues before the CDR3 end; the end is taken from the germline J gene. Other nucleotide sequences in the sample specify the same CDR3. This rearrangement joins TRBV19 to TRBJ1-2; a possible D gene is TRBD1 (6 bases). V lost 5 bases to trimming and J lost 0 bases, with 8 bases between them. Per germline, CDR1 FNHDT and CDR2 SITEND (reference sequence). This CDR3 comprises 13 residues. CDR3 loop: CASRGQTNSDYTF. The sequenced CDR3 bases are TGTGCCAGCAGAGGACAGACAAACTCC.

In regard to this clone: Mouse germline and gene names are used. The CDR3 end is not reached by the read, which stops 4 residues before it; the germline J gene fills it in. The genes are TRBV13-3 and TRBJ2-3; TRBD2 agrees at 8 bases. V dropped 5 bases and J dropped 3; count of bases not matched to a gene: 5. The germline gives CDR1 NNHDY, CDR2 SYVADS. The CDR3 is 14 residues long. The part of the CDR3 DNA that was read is TGTGCCAGCAGGGCTGGGGGGCGAGCAGAA. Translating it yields CASRAGGRAE. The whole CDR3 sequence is CASRAGGRAETLYF.

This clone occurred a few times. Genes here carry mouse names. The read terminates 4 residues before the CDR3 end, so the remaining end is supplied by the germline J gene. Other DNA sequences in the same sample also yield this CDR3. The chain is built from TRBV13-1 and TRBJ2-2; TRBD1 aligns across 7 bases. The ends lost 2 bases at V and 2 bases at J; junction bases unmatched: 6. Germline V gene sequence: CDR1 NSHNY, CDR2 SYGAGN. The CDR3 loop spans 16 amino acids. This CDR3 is CASSDRDRGNTGQLYF. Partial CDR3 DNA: TGTGCCAGCAGTGACCGGGACAGAGGGAACACCGGG.

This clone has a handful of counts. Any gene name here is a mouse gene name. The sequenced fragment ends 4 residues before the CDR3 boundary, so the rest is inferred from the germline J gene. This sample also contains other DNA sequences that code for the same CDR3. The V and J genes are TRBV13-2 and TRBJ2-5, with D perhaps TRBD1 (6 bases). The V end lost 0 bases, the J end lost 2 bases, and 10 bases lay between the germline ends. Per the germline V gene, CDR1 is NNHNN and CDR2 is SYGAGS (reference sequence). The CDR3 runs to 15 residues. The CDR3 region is CASGDARGSQDTQYF. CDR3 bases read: TGTGCCAGCGGTGATGCAAGGGGGAGCCAAGAC.

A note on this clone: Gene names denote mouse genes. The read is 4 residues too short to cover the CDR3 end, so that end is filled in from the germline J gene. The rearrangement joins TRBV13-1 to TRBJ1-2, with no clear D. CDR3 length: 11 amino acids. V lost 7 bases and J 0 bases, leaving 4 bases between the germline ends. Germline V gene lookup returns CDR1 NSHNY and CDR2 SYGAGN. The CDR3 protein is CASFANSDYTF. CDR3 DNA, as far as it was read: TGTGCCAGCTTTGCAAACTCC.

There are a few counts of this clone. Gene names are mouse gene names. CDR3 amino acids: CASTRDISYEQYF. The covered CDR3 bases are TGTGCCAGCACCCGGGACATCTCCTAT. The chain couples TRBV19 to TRBJ2-7, with TRBD1 as a possible D gene (6 bases). The read ends 4 residues before the CDR3 terminus; that terminus is restored from the germline J gene. Trimming left V 6 bases short and J 0 bases short, with 10 bases between. This CDR3 has 13 residues. In germline, CDR1 is FNHDT, CDR2 SITEND (reference sequence).